The text below deals with one T cell receptor (beta chain). This sample is drawn from a study of blood T cell repertoires in COVID-19. Method: immunoSEQ multiplex PCR; TCRdb's copy keeps in-frame clones and lacks some. The data hold about 160,000 clones, with under 95% observed a single time. V was pared by 5 bases and J by 7 bases, with 4 bases of the junction left unmatched. Germline V gives CDR1 LNHDA, CDR2 SQIVND (reference sequence). This CDR3 spans 14 amino acids. This receptor was taken from a man in his late teens or twenties with acute or convalescent COVID-19. Sequenced material: peripheral blood. This chain uses TRBV19 with TRBJ2-7; TRBD2 agrees at 14 bases. The CDR3 DNA follows: TGTGCCAGTAGTCCAGGGACTAGCGGGGGTGAGCAGTACTTC. This codes for CASSPGTSGGEQYF.